Listed below are T cell receptor beta chains from one sample, sequenced in a study of OX40 agonist ivuxolimab in advanced cancers. Sequencing was performed with immunoSEQ multiplex PCR; in TCRdb, only in-frame clones are kept and a portion is missing. This table holds around 80,000 clones, around 84% found once. The sample in question was CD4+ or CD8+ T cells sorted from blood, obtained in a trial of the OX40 agonist ivuxolimab. The source is an adult with an advanced solid tumor such as melanoma, head and neck, liver or kidney cancer. CDR3s include the opening cysteine and the closing phenylalanine or tryptophan. The D gene is left open where the match is weak. Clone size is not always given. Where it is, it says once, few, many or a class for expanded clones.

clone size,J gene,D gene,V gene,CDR3 length,CDR3 DNA,CDR3 protein
NA,TRBJ1-4,NA,TRBV27,14,TGTGCCAGCAGTTTAAGTACAATCCCAGAAAAACTGTTTTTT,CASSLSTIPEKLFF
NA,TRBJ1-4,NA,TRBV4-2,17,TGTGCCAGCAGTCAGAAGGAGACGGGACCAGACTTTGAAAAACTGTTTTTT,CASSQKETGPDFEKLFF
NA,TRBJ2-1,TRBD1,TRBV7-9,16,TGTGCCAGCAGCAGATCCGGGACAGGGGTCTACAATGAGCAGTTCTTC,CASSRSGTGVYNEQFF
NA,TRBJ1-2,TRBD1,TRBV15,15,TGTGCCACCAGCCCGGACAGGGGCCCTAACTATGGCTACACCTTC,CATSPDRGPNYGYTF
once,TRBJ2-5,NA,TRBV4-2,15,TGTGCCAGCAGCCAAGATGGGGTACTCCAAGAGACCCAGTACTTC,CASSQDGVLQETQYF
once,TRBJ2-3,NA,TRBV7-2,15,TGTGCCAGCAGCCGCCGGGACTCAGTCACAGATACGCAGTATTTT,CASSRRDSVTDTQYF
few,TRBJ1-2,NA,TRBV27,15,TGTGCCAGCAGTTTGGTTCCCCCAGGGTACTATGGCTACACCTTC,CASSLVPPGYYGYTF
NA,TRBJ1-1,NA,TRBV18,13,TGTGCCAGCTCCCGTGAGGAAGGGGAGAGGGCTTTCTTT,CASSREEGERAFF
NA,TRBJ1-1,NA,TRBV6-5,15,TGTGCCAGCAGGCCCGACCCGGACGGATGGGTTGAAGCTTTCTTT,CASRPDPDGWVEAFF
few,TRBJ1-5,NA,TRBV19,18,TGTGCCAGTAGTATAGGTGGCGTCGGATCGGGAGGCAATCAGCCCCAGCATTTT,CASSIGGVGSGGNQPQHF
NA,TRBJ2-3,NA,TRBV7-2,15,TGTGCCAGCAGCGGCGAGAGGGGGTTCACAGATACGCAGTATTTT,CASSGERGFTDTQYF
NA,TRBJ2-7,NA,TRBV7-2,17,TGTGCCAGCAGCTTATCCGTTCGGGCGGGGTTCTCCTACGAGCAGTACTTC,CASSLSVRAGFSYEQYF
NA,TRBJ2-5,NA,TRBV5-1,15,TGCGCCAGCAGCCGGGGACATTCTTACGGGGAGACCCAGTACTTC,CASSRGHSYGETQYF
NA,TRBJ1-1,NA,TRBV7-3,13,TGTGCCAGCAGCTTAGGCCGGACCTTTCAAGCTTTCTTT,CASSLGRTFQAFF
NA,TRBJ2-5,NA,TRBV6-5,13,TGTGCCAGCAGACAGGTGATCCAAGAGACCCAGTACTTC,CASRQVIQETQYF
once,TRBJ1-2,TRBD1,TRBV2,14,TGTGCCAGCAGCGGGGACAGGGGAAACTATGGCTACACCTTC,CASSGDRGNYGYTF
NA,TRBJ1-4,NA,TRBV4-2,15,TGTGCCAGCAGCCAAGAGGGAGGGATTAATGAAAAACTGTTTTTT,CASSQEGGINEKLFF